This T cell receptor (beta chain) was retrieved from a study of cytotoxic CD8 clonotypes in ibrutinib-treated CLL. Germline V lookup: CDR1 SGHAT, CDR2 FQNNGV. Trimming pared 5 bases from V and 3 bases from J, leaving 19 bases between. The CDR3 loop spans 16 amino acids. This clone appeared a single time. Repertoires were generated with immunoSEQ multiplex PCR, while TCRdb's copy carries only in-frame clones and drops some. The profile shows 15,000 to 20,000 clones, around 81% of them singletons. This receptor was taken from a human donor with chronic lymphocytic leukemia. The chain uses TRBV11-2 and TRBJ1-1, with a tentative D call TRBD1 (6 bases). The specimen comprised PBMCs, sampled before ibrutinib treatment. The CDR3 region has the DNA TGTGCCAGCAGCCCTAGGTTCGGACAGATCCACACTGAAGCTTTCTTT. Its translation: CASSPRFGQIHTEAFF.